The source of this T cell receptor beta chain is a study of blood T cells in healthy people across ages. Overall study findings and caveats: Among long-lived donors, naive CD4+ cells were more numerous and diversity higher than in aged donors.

A J-beta primer mix and a sample-barcoded 5' primer were used in a second PCR of about 7 to 11 cycles. Per sample, CDR3-containing paired-end reads numbered at least 2.5 million. MiXCR, applied by TCRdb to the 5' RACE reads, yields one record per CDR3 protein. The data show about 800,000 distinct CDR3 sequences, 58% seen once. To note about this clonotype: Its target is not known.

The ends were cut back, 5 bases at V and 7 bases at J, with 14 bases in the middle. Germline V CDR1 and CDR2: SQVTM, ANQGSEA. There are 12 residues in the CDR3. This sequence originates from a man aged 25-40 years in good health. The sample taken for sequencing was blood. The chain joins TRBV29-1 to TRBJ1-2, with a tentative D call TRBD1 (5 bases). As DNA, the CDR3 is TGCAGCGTTACACAGGCGTTTAGTGGCTACACCTTC. It is translated as CSVTQAFSGYTF. The full variable domain, in which reference TRBV29-1 and TRBJ1-2 provide the parts outside the CDR3, is SAVISQKPSRDICQRGTSLTIQCQVDSQVTMMFWYRQQPGQSLTLIATANQGSEATYESGFVIDKFPISRPNLTFSTLTVSNMSPEDSSIYLCSVTQAFSGYTFGSGTRLTVV.